The source of this TCR beta chain is a study of blood T cell repertoires in COVID-19. TCRdb keeps only in-frame clones here, not all; method: immunoSEQ multiplex PCR. The repertoire consists of about 100,000 clones, with approximately 90% occurring once and the leading ten covering 2% to 2.5%. The CDR3 consists of 15 residues. Per the germline V gene, CDR1 is MNHNS and CDR2 is SASEGT. The ends were cut back, 3 bases at V and 10 bases at J, with 16 bases in the middle. This sequence originates from a man aged 50-60 years with active COVID-19. The V call is TRBV6-1, the J call TRBJ1-6; weak D call: TRBD1 (6 bases). The sample taken for sequencing was peripheral blood. CDR3 protein: CASSDGGARDSPLHF. CDR3 DNA: TGTGCCAGCAGTGATGGGGGGGCACGGGACTCACCCCTCCACTTT.